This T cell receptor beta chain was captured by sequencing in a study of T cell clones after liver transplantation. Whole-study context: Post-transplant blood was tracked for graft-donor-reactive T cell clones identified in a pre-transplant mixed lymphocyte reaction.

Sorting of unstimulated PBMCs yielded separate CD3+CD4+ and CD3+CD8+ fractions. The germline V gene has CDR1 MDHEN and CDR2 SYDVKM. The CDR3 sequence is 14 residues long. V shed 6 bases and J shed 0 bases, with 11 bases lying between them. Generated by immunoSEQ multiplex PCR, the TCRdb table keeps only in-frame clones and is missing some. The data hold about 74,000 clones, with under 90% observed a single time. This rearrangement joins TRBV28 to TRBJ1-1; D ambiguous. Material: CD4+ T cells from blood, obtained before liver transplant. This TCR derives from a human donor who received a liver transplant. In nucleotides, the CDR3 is TGTGCCAGCAGGGCTGGAGGGCTGAACACTGAAGCTTTCTTT. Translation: CASRAGGLNTEAFF.